This paragraph reports one T cell receptor beta chain. The target antigen is unknown. The sample holds other DNA sequences that translate to the same CDR3. This table comes from immunoSEQ multiplex PCR, and its TCRdb copy is limited to in-frame clones, with some not included. The sample carries about 2.3 million clones, roughly 90% recorded once. This sample is part of a study of shared clonotypes between healthy human individuals. CDR3 length equals 14 residues. Germline lookup yields CDR1 MNHNS and CDR2 SASEGT. Trimming removed 4 bases from V and 2 bases from J, with 11 bases in between. General study points: Sorted-subset samples were not fully sequenced, rarefaction indicated.

This clonotype was obtained from a man younger than 35 in good health. Some clones in this sample may be carry-over from other donors' samples. The chain combines TRBV6-1 with TRBJ1-1, with D uncertain. Sequenced material: naive CD4+ T cells from PBMCs. Specified subset: CD45RA+ positively selected. The CDR3 protein is CASSGNGLNTEAFF. CDR3 DNA: TGTGCCAGCAGTGGTAACGGCCTTAACACTGAAGCTTTCTTT.